The 2 T cell receptor beta chains below all came from one sample that was sequenced in a study of shared clonotypes between healthy human individuals. Some clones are missing from TCRdb's copy, which holds only in-frame ones; the method was immunoSEQ multiplex PCR. There are 300,000 to 400,000 clones in the sample; roughly 70% occur only once, and 10% lies in the top ten. What was sequenced was memory CD4+ T cells sorted from blood. Noted subset: CD45RA-negative fraction. The receptors originated from a man aged 25-45 years in good health.

The chain uses TRBV29-1 and TRBJ1-1; D is possibly TRBD1 (6 bases). This CDR3 contains 13 residues. Germline V gives CDR1 SQVTM, CDR2 ANQGSEA. The ends were cut back, 7 bases at V and 0 bases at J, with 12 bases in the middle. The CDR3 loop reads CSGEQGMNTEAFF. The CDR3 region has the DNA TGCAGCGGTGAGCAGGGGATGAACACTGAAGCTTTCTTT.

The V gene is TRBV27, the J gene TRBJ2-7; TRBD2 agrees at 8 bases. In germline, CDR1 is MNHEY, CDR2 SMNVEV (reference sequence). J lost 2 bases, V lost 6 bases, and 12 bases had no gene match. The length of the CDR3 is 16 residues. CDR3 in amino acids: CASRRAGRAAPYEQYF. DNA of the CDR3: TGTGCCAGCAGAAGGGCCGGGAGGGCCGCCCCCTACGAGCAGTACTTC.